The entry below describes one T cell receptor beta chain. As yet, its antigen is unknown. The entry originates in a study of T cell responses to AZD1222 COVID-19 vaccine. Unmatched junction bases numbered 11, after V lost 6 bases and J lost 3 bases. The CDR3 has 15 amino acids. CDR1 and CDR2 (germline): LNHDA, SQIVND (reference sequence). Sequenced by immunoSEQ multiplex PCR; TCRdb stores in-frame clones only, minus some. This table holds roughly 140,000 clones, under 95% found once. Regarding the study as a whole: Of the AZD1222 recipients, only five to seven were seropositive at baseline. Clonal diversity was possibly underestimated, and white British individuals and females predominated among donors. With dominance at 160-218 and 743-854, vaccine-associated CD4 TCRs spanned spike. Variant regions that are unmutated are reportedly the target of nearly half of spike-specific TCRs.

Sample: peripheral blood, taken on day 0 of MenACWY control vaccination. The rearrangement joins TRBV19 to TRBJ2-7, with 7 bases aligning to TRBD2. The receptor's source is an adult in good health. The CDR3 region has the DNA TGTGCCAGTAGGGATACTAGCGTCATACACTACGAGCAGTACTTC. Protein product: CASRDTSVIHYEQYF.